This passage covers 21 T cell receptor beta chains from one sample sequenced in a study of cytomegalovirus exposure and HLA in healthy donors. A multiplex PCR was run with 60 Vbeta primers and 13 Jbeta primers. Assay: immunoSEQ multiplex PCR; the TCRdb copy retains only in-frame clones and omits some. Of fewer than 250,000 clones in the sample, about 79% were seen once. Sequencing used PBMCs. Every receptor here comes from a male donor in good health and CMV-seronegative.

This sequence joins TRBV28 and TRBJ2-3; 8 bases are a match to TRBD1. This CDR3 region has 15 residues. Germline lookup yields CDR1 MDHEN and CDR2 SYDVKM. The V gene end was trimmed by 4 bases and the J gene end by 1 base; junction bases not matched to a gene: 4. The CDR3 DNA reads as TGTGCCAGCAGTTCTCTGACAGGGGGCACAGATACGCAGTATTTT. It is translated as CASSSLTGGTDTQYF.

This rearrangement joins TRBV5-6 to TRBJ2-3, with 16 bases aligning to TRBD2. Germline V gene data show CDR1 as SGHDT and CDR2 as YYEEEE. CDR3 size: 16 residues. V lost 4 bases to trimming and J lost 10 bases; unmatched junction nucleotides: 9. The CDR3 nucleotides read TGTGCCAGCAGCCCCCGCGGGACTAGCGGGGGGGCTGCGCAGTATTTT. Translation gives CASSPRGTSGGAAQYF.

The chain employs TRBV5-1 and TRBJ2-5; the match to TRBD1 covers 8 bases. V gave up 10 bases and J gave up 2 bases; unmatched junction bases: 7. This CDR3 contains 13 residues. The germline CDR1 and CDR2 sequences are SGHRS and YFSETQ. CDR3 nucleotide sequence: TGCGCCGGAGCAAGGACAGGGCAAGAGACCCAGTACTTC. This gives the protein CAGARTGQETQYF.

J is TRBJ2-5 and V is TRBV2; 10 bases map to TRBD1. Germline V gives CDR1 SNHLY, CDR2 FYNNEI. J lost 3 bases, V lost 5 bases, and 3 bases had no gene match. This CDR3 is 14 amino acids long. The CDR3 loop reads CASSPGTGEETQYF. Written as DNA, the CDR3 is TGTGCCAGCAGTCCCGGGACAGGGGAAGAGACCCAGTACTTC. Full variable domain (outside the CDR3, taken from reference TRBV2 and TRBJ2-5): EPEVTQTPSHQVTQMGQEVILRCVPISNHLYFYWYRQILGQKVEFLVSFYNNEISEKSEIFDDQFSVERPDGSNFTLKIRSTKLEDSAMYFCASSPGTGEETQYFGPGTRLLVL.

About this clone: This same CDR3 is encoded by further DNA sequences in the sample. This sequence joins TRBV7-2 and TRBJ2-4, with 7 positions matching TRBD1. V was clipped by 0 bases and J by 3 bases; unmatched bases: 5. The CDR3 has 16 residues. CDR1 is SGHTA, CDR2 FQGNSA, per germline. The CDR3 DNA sequence: TGTGCCAGCAGCTTAGCGGGGTCAGGGGGCAAAAACATTCAGTACTTC. It is translated as CASSLAGSGGKNIQYF. Full variable domain (missing parts from reference TRBV7-2 and TRBJ2-4): GAGVSQSPSNKVTEKGKDVELRCDPISGHTALYWYRQSLGQGLEFLIYFQGNSAPDKSGLPSDRFSAERTGGSVSTLTIQRTQQEDSAVYLCASSLAGSGGKNIQYFGAGTRLSVL.

The chain couples TRBV7-9 to TRBJ1-5; TRBD1 matches at 7 bases. Germline V CDR1 and CDR2: SEHNR, FQNEAQ (reference sequence). V was clipped by 5 bases and J by 6 bases; unmatched bases: 1. This CDR3 contains 12 residues. The CDR3: CASSDRVQPQHF. DNA for the CDR3: TGTGCCAGCAGCGACAGGGTTCAGCCCCAGCATTTT. The whole variable domain, remainder taken from reference TRBV7-9 and TRBJ1-5, is DTGVSQNPRHKITKRGQNVTFRCDPISEHNRLYWYRQTLGQGPEFLTYFQNEAQLEKSRLLSDRFSAERPKGSFSTLEIQRTEQGDSAMYLCASSDRVQPQHFGDGTRLSIL.

This rearrangement joins TRBV19 to TRBJ2-1; D unresolved. CDR1 LNHDA and CDR2 SQIVND come from the germline V gene (reference sequence). There are 16 residues in the CDR3. Trimming took off 1 base at V and 1 base at J, with 11 bases between the two ends. The CDR3 reads CASSIGNAASYNEQFF. The CDR3 DNA is TGTGCCAGTAGTATAGGAAACGCGGCGTCCTACAATGAGCAGTTCTTC.

The gene calls are TRBV29-1 and TRBJ1-2; 7 positions match TRBD1. The CDR3 has 12 residues. The V segment lost 4 bases and the J segment 3 bases; nucleotides outside the gene matches: 2. CDR1 is SQVTM and CDR2 is ANQGSEA in the germline V gene. In nucleotides, the CDR3 is TGCAGCGTTGGACAGGGACACTATGGCTACACCTTC. It yields the protein CSVGQGHYGYTF.

The chain is built from TRBV28 and TRBJ2-1; 13 bases map to TRBD2. The V gene end was trimmed by 5 bases and the J gene end by 9 bases; junction bases not matched to a gene: 7. The germline V gene has CDR1 MDHEN and CDR2 SYDVKM. The CDR3 is 15 residues long. CDR3 sequence (DNA): TGTGCCAGCAGTCCTACTAGCGGGGGGGCCGGTGAGCAGTTCTTC. Translated: CASSPTSGGAGEQFF.

The rearrangement joins TRBV27 to TRBJ1-1, with TRBD1 matching over 9 bases. Germline assignment: CDR1 MNHEY and CDR2 SMNVEV (reference sequence). The CDR3 consists of 17 residues. V dropped 2 bases and J dropped 1; count of bases not matched to a gene: 8. DNA of the CDR3: TGTGCCAGCAGTTTACGGGGGACAGGGCGTGGGAACACTGAAGCTTTCTTT. Its protein is CASSLRGTGRGNTEAFF.

CDR3 in amino acids: CASRVEQGAHEQYF. The CDR3 region has the DNA TGTGCCAGCAGGGTTGAACAGGGGGCCCACGAGCAGTACTTC. This chain connects TRBV2 to TRBJ2-7; 9 nucleotides align to TRBD1. After removal of 6 bases from V and 5 bases from J, the junction contained 8 bases not matched to a gene. This CDR3 region has 14 residues. The V gene's germline CDR1 is SNHLY and CDR2 FYNNEI.

The CDR3 sequence: CASSLQAGNTEAFF. The CDR3 bases are TGTGCCAGCAGCCTTCAGGCGGGGAACACTGAAGCTTTCTTT. This chain connects TRBV7-9 to TRBJ1-1, with D uncertain. V was trimmed by 5 bases and J by 1 base, leaving 11 bases between them. The CDR3 totals 14 residues. Looked up from germline, CDR1 is SEHNR and CDR2 is FQNEAQ (reference sequence).

The chain is built from TRBV7-2 and TRBJ1-4; TRBD1 matches 8 bases. CDR1 and CDR2 (germline): SGHTA, FQGNSA. This CDR3 spans 15 amino acids. V lost 5 bases, J lost 3 bases, and 5 bases stayed unmatched. CDR3 bases: TGTGCCAGCAGCAAGGACAGGGCGGCTAATGAAAAACTGTTTTTT. Translating gives CASSKDRAANEKLFF.

The V and J genes are TRBV7-8 and TRBJ1-5; maybe TRBD1 (6 bases). V was trimmed by 0 bases and J by 7 bases, leaving 7 bases between them. The germline V gene encodes CDR1 SGHVS and CDR2 FQNEAQ. The CDR3 length is 13 residues. The CDR3: CASSLAQGQPQHF. The CDR3 DNA sequence: TGTGCCAGCAGCTTAGCGCAGGGGCAGCCCCAGCATTTT.

The V gene is TRBV6-1, the J gene TRBJ1-1; 7 bases agree with TRBD1. J was trimmed by 2 bases and V by 6 bases; bases with no gene match: 6. The CDR3 totals 14 residues. The germline V gene has CDR1 MNHNS and CDR2 SASEGT. CDR3 loop: CASRGQNFNTEAFF. CDR3 nucleotides: TGTGCCAGCAGGGGACAGAACTTCAACACTGAAGCTTTCTTT.

This sequence joins TRBV7-9 and TRBJ2-3; D is possibly TRBD1 (5 bases). CDR1 and CDR2 from the germline V gene are SEHNR and FQNEAQ (reference sequence). This CDR3 has 14 residues. V shed 1 base and J shed 1 base, with 6 bases lying between them. The DNA of the CDR3 is TGTGCCAGCAGCTTAGTCAGGGGCACAGATACGCAGTATTTT. Protein product: CASSLVRGTDTQYF. Supplemented by reference TRBV7-9 and TRBJ2-3, the full variable domain reads DTGVSQNPRHKITKRGQNVTFRCDPISEHNRLYWYRQTLGQGPEFLTYFQNEAQLEKSRLLSDRFSAERPKGSFSTLEIQRTEQGDSAMYLCASSLVRGTDTQYFGPGTRLTVL.

The chain couples TRBV4-3 to TRBJ2-1; 9 bases align to TRBD2. Unmatched junction bases numbered 8, after V lost 1 base and J lost 4 bases. This CDR3 is built from 17 residues. Germline CDR1 reads LGHNA; CDR2 reads YSLEER. The DNA for the CDR3 is TGCGCCAGCAGCCAAGGCGGGGGGGCGGCAGTTTACAATGAGCAGTTCTTC. It translates to CASSQGGGAAVYNEQFF.

The chain couples TRBV25-1 to TRBJ2-3; weak D call: TRBD1 (7 bases). Per the germline V gene, CDR1 is MGHDK and CDR2 is SYGVNS. The V and J ends lost 7 bases and 2 bases respectively, with 13 bases between them. This CDR3 is 14 amino acids long. The CDR3 here is CASTQGRTTDTQYF. The CDR3 DNA reads as TGTGCCAGCACACAGGGGAGGACCACAGATACGCAGTATTTT. The full variable domain, its missing parts supplied by reference TRBV25-1 and TRBJ2-3, is EADIYQTPRYLVIGTGKKITLECSQTMGHDKMYWYQQDPGMELHLIHYSYGVNSTEKGDLSSESTVSRIRTEHFPLTLESARPSHTSQYLCASTQGRTTDTQYFGPGTRLTVL.

The table lists this clone with a count of one. The chain recombines TRBV9 with TRBJ2-7; D unclear. The germline CDR1 and CDR2 sequences are SGDLS and YYNGEE. The CDR3 has 13 amino acids. V was cut by 1 base and J by 1 base, with 6 bases left in between. The CDR3 region has the DNA TGTGCCAGCAGCGTATCCCCGTCCTACGAGCAGTACTTC. Its protein product is CASSVSPSYEQYF.

This chain links TRBV30 with TRBJ2-1; perhaps TRBD2 as D (7 bases). Trimming left V 0 bases short and J 13 bases short, with 22 bases between. From germline, CDR1 is GTSNPN and CDR2 SVGIG (reference sequence). This CDR3 has 15 amino acids. DNA for the CDR3: TGTGCCTGGAGTGTAGAGTCTAGCGGTCCCGGGACACAGTTCTTC. Protein: CAWSVESSGPGTQFF.

This clone was counted a few times. The genes are TRBV19 and TRBJ1-1; tentatively, D is TRBD1 (5 bases). Trimming stripped 3 bases from V and 5 bases from J, with 13 bases between. The CDR3 covers 14 residues. CDR1 LNHDA and CDR2 SQIVND come from the germline V gene (reference sequence). CDR3 nucleotide sequence: TGTGCCAGTAGTATTCGGGGGTTTGGTACTGAAGCTTTCTTT. Amino acid sequence: CASSIRGFGTEAFF.